Below are 24 T cell receptor beta chains sequenced from a single sample in a study of blood T cell repertoires in COVID-19. Repertoires were generated with immunoSEQ multiplex PCR, while TCRdb's copy carries only in-frame clones and drops some. The repertoire consists of more than 200,000 clones, with 85% to 90% occurring once and the leading ten covering 1.5% to 2%. Sequenced sample: PBMCs or T cells enriched from blood (not recorded which). These receptors were obtained from a woman in her fifties or sixties who had recovered from COVID-19.

The CDR3 reads CAISVELTDTQYF. CDR3 in DNA: TGTGCCATCAGTGTGGAGCTCACAGATACGCAGTATTTT. The rearrangement uses TRBV10-3 and TRBJ2-3; D remains ambiguous. Germline assignment: CDR1 ENHRY and CDR2 SYGVKD. V lost 4 bases, J lost 2 bases, and 7 bases lay in between. There are 13 residues in the CDR3.

This chain uses TRBV5-4 with TRBJ1-1; D is possibly TRBD1 (5 bases). The CDR3 covers 13 residues. V was trimmed by 0 bases and J by 7 bases, leaving 10 bases between them. Germline CDR1 and CDR2: SGHNT and YYREEE (reference sequence). CDR3 sequence reads: CASSLAQGNEAFF. DNA of the CDR3: TGTGCCAGCAGCTTGGCGCAGGGTAATGAAGCTTTCTTT.

The chain links TRBV10-2 to TRBJ2-1; 8 bases are shared with TRBD2. This CDR3 is 18 amino acids long. Trimming removed 4 bases from V and 4 bases from J; junction bases left unmatched: 15. The germline V gene encodes CDR1 WSHSY and CDR2 SAAADI. CDR3 nucleotides: TGCGCCAGCAGTGGGGTAATGAGCGGGAGTATTTCGTACAATGAGCAGTTCTTC. This sequence encodes CASSGVMSGSISYNEQFF.

Only one count was recorded for this clone. V usage is TRBV6-5 and J usage is TRBJ2-5; D uncertain. The ends were cut back, 0 bases at V and 2 bases at J, with 13 bases in the middle. The CDR3 sequence is 16 residues long. Germline CDR1 and CDR2: MNHEY and SVGAGI. In DNA, the CDR3 is TGTGCCAGCAGTTACTCGACTCGTCTTCTACAAGAGACCCAGTACTTC. Translated: CASSYSTRLLQETQYF.

This clone has more than one count but fewer than ten. This chain connects TRBV9 to TRBJ2-7; 9 bases fit TRBD2. Trimming took 5 bases from V and 0 from J; bases not matched to a gene: 3. Germline-derived CDR1 and CDR2 are SGDLS and YYNGEE. CDR3 length: 14 amino acids. CDR3 nucleotide sequence: TGTGCCAGCAGTCCTAGCGGGAACTCCTACGAGCAGTACTTC. This encodes CASSPSGNSYEQYF.

This clone was seen a few times. The rearrangement links TRBV28 to TRBJ2-7, with 7 nucleotides matching TRBD1. The CDR3 length is 16 residues. In germline, CDR1 is MDHEN, CDR2 SYDVKM. J lost 4 bases, V lost 3 bases, and 12 bases had no gene match. CDR3 in amino acids: CASSFVPGTESYEQYF. CDR3 in DNA: TGTGCCAGCAGTTTCGTACCCGGGACAGAGAGTTACGAGCAGTACTTC.

This clone is a singleton in its sample. The V call is TRBV7-8, the J call TRBJ2-7; a weak D match, TRBD1 (5 bases). V was trimmed by 6 bases and J by 5 bases, leaving 14 bases between them. CDR1 is SGHVS, CDR2 FQNEAQ, per germline. The CDR3 length is 13 residues. The CDR3 reads CASSSRDVHEQYF. As DNA, the CDR3 is TGTGCCAGCAGTTCCAGGGATGTCCACGAGCAGTACTTC.

V usage is TRBV7-2 and J usage is TRBJ2-4; 14 nucleotides align to TRBD2. CDR1 is SGHTA, CDR2 FQGNSA, per germline. This CDR3 is 16 amino acids long. V lost 3 bases and J lost 6; bases outside the gene matches: 4. The CDR3 bases are TGTGCCAGCAGCTTGACTAGCGGGAGGGCCTTAAACATTCAGTACTTC. Residues: CASSLTSGRALNIQYF.

This chain's CDR3 is CASSLMRGDTEAFF. In DNA, the CDR3 is TGTGCCAGCAGCTTAATGCGGGGGGATACTGAAGCTTTCTTT. This chain connects TRBV7-2 to TRBJ1-1; D is possibly TRBD1 (5 bases). Germline CDR1 reads SGHTA; CDR2 reads FQGNSA. The V end was cut by 2 bases, the J end by 5 bases, with 12 bases between. The CDR3 covers 14 residues.

The chain uses TRBV4-1 and TRBJ2-5, with D possibly TRBD2 on 6 matching bases. The germline V gene encodes CDR1 MGHRA and CDR2 YSYEKL. V was cut by 0 bases and J by 5 bases, with 25 bases left in between. The CDR3 has 19 amino acids. The CDR3 nucleotides read TGCGCCAGCAGCCAAGAGATTTCTACCGGGAGCAGGCGTGATGAGACCCAGTACTTC. This codes for CASSQEISTGSRRDETQYF.

This sequence joins TRBV18 and TRBJ1-2; TRBD1 might be the D (6 bases). The CDR3 contains 20 residues. CDR1 and CDR2 from the germline V gene are KGHSH and LQKENI. Trimming cost V 2 bases and J 6 bases, with 31 bases left between them. The CDR3 reads CASSPVLAGDSAVLSDGYTF. The DNA of the CDR3 is TGTGCCAGCTCACCAGTCCTAGCAGGGGATAGTGCTGTACTCAGCGATGGCTACACCTTC.

The V and J genes are TRBV27 and TRBJ2-6; D call uncertain. The V and J ends lost 2 bases and 1 base respectively, with 9 bases between them. This CDR3 has 16 amino acids. CDR1 is MNHEY, CDR2 SMNVEV, per germline (reference sequence). CDR3 loop: CASSLRTLSGANVLTF. The CDR3 bases are TGTGCCAGCAGTTTAAGAACCCTATCTGGGGCCAACGTCCTGACTTTC.

The chain carries TRBV5-1 and TRBJ1-2; TRBD1 matches at 7 bases. CDR3 length: 14 residues. Germline lookup yields CDR1 SGHRS and CDR2 YFSETQ. Unmatched junction bases numbered 9, after V lost 6 bases and J lost 4 bases. The CDR3 region has the DNA TGCGCCAGCAAAGACCGGACAGGAAGCTATGGCTACACCTTC. Translating it yields CASKDRTGSYGYTF.

CDR3 residues: CARQKNGEQTYGYTF. In DNA form, the CDR3 reads TGTGCCAGGCAGAAGAATGGGGAGCAAACCTATGGCTACACCTTC. The V gene is TRBV2, the J gene TRBJ1-2; unclear D gene. V was shortened by 9 bases and J by 4 bases, with 21 bases between the two germline ends. Per the germline V gene, CDR1 is SNHLY and CDR2 is FYNNEI. The length of the CDR3 is 15 residues.

J is TRBJ1-5 and V is TRBV25-1; D unresolved. The V gene's germline CDR1 is MGHDK and CDR2 SYGVNS. The ends were cut back, 3 bases at V and 6 bases at J, with 12 bases in the middle. CDR3 length: 14 amino acids. CDR3: CASSEVAEPQPQHF. CDR3 DNA: TGTGCCAGCAGTGAGGTCGCAGAACCTCAGCCCCAGCATTTT.

The chain couples TRBV10-1 to TRBJ2-7, with 9 bases aligning to TRBD1. V was clipped by 2 bases and J by 2 bases; unmatched bases: 10. This CDR3 has 17 amino acids. The germline CDR1 and CDR2 sequences are WNHNN and SYGVQD (reference sequence). The CDR3 coding sequence is TGCGCCAGCAGTGAGCCCACCCGCGGGACAGGGACCTACGAGCAGTACTTC. This codes for CASSEPTRGTGTYEQYF.

J is TRBJ2-7 and V is TRBV11-2, with D hard to call. This CDR3 spans 18 amino acids. CDR1 is SGHAT, CDR2 FQNNGV, per germline. With 4 bases removed from V and 4 bases from J, the gap between germline ends came to 26 bases. The chain's CDR3 is CASSSIPSPAVPKYEQYF. The CDR3 DNA sequence: TGTGCCAGCAGCTCAATCCCCTCCCCCGCGGTGCCTAAGTACGAGCAGTACTTC.

This chain connects TRBV11-2 to TRBJ2-1; 7 bases are a match to TRBD2. CDR1 and CDR2 from the germline V gene are SGHAT and FQNNGV. The CDR3 spans 15 residues. The J segment lost 2 bases and the V segment lost 6 bases, leaving 7 bases of the junction unmatched. The CDR3 sequence is CASSRSGKAYNEQFF. CDR3 nucleotide sequence: TGTGCCAGCAGTCGGAGCGGGAAAGCCTACAATGAGCAGTTCTTC. Full variable domain (remainder filled in from reference TRBV11-2 and TRBJ2-1): EAGVAQSPRYKIIEKRQSVAFWCNPISGHATLYWYQQILGQGPKLLIQFQNNGVVDDSQLPKDRFSAERLKGVDSTLKIQPAKLEDSAVYLCASSRSGKAYNEQFFGPGTRLTVL.

This sequence joins TRBV5-4 and TRBJ1-1; 8 bases line up with TRBD1. CDR1 SGHNT and CDR2 YYREEE come from the germline V gene (reference sequence). Trimming cost V 4 bases and J 2 bases; bases outside gene matches: 7. The CDR3 length is 15 residues. Here the CDR3 reads CASSPDRGSNTEAFF. The CDR3 DNA follows: TGTGCCAGCAGCCCCGACAGGGGTTCTAACACTGAAGCTTTCTTT.

This clone occurred once. The chain employs TRBV2 and TRBJ2-7, with 12 positions matching TRBD2. The CDR3 has 15 amino acids. After removal of 1 base from V and 3 bases from J, the junction contained 1 base not matched to a gene. Germline lookup yields CDR1 SNHLY and CDR2 FYNNEI. In DNA form, the CDR3 reads TGTGCCAGCAGTGAAGGACTAGCGGGAGTCTACGAGCAGTACTTC. Protein product: CASSEGLAGVYEQYF.

V gene TRBV15 combines with J gene TRBJ2-7; TRBD2 aligns across 7 bases. Trimming at V came to 0 bases and at J to 2 bases, leaving 10 bases not matched to a gene. This CDR3 comprises 17 residues. Germline V gene lookup returns CDR1 LNHNV and CDR2 YYDKDF (reference sequence). CDR3 residues: CATSRDFNGDYTYEQYF. As DNA, the CDR3 is TGTGCCACCAGCAGAGACTTCAACGGGGACTACACCTACGAGCAGTACTTC.

The CDR3 DNA sequence: TGTGCCAGCAACCCGGGACAGGCGGGAGAGCAGTACTTC. Amino acid sequence: CASNPGQAGEQYF. This sequence joins TRBV6-6 and TRBJ2-7, with 8 bases identical to TRBD1. The CDR3 has 13 residues. Germline V gene data show CDR1 as MNHNY and CDR2 as SVGAGI (reference sequence). After removal of 7 bases from V and 7 bases from J, the junction contained 9 bases not matched to a gene.

This chain connects TRBV19 to TRBJ1-1; D might be TRBD1 (6 bases). V lost 7 bases and J lost 3, with 18 bases in between. The length of the CDR3 is 15 residues. Germline V gene data show CDR1 as LNHDA and CDR2 as SQIVND (reference sequence). The DNA for the CDR3 is TGTGCCAGTACCAAGCACAGGGTGGATGACACTGAAGCTTTCTTT. This sequence encodes CASTKHRVDDTEAFF.

This clone occurred a few times. The DNA of the CDR3 is TGTGCCAGCAGGGGTAGCCAGCCCCAGCATTTT. It encodes CASRGSQPQHF. The rearrangement uses TRBV28 and TRBJ1-5; unclear D gene. The CDR3 is 11 residues long. V was trimmed by 6 bases and J by 7 bases, leaving 7 bases between them. Germline V CDR1 and CDR2: MDHEN, SYDVKM.